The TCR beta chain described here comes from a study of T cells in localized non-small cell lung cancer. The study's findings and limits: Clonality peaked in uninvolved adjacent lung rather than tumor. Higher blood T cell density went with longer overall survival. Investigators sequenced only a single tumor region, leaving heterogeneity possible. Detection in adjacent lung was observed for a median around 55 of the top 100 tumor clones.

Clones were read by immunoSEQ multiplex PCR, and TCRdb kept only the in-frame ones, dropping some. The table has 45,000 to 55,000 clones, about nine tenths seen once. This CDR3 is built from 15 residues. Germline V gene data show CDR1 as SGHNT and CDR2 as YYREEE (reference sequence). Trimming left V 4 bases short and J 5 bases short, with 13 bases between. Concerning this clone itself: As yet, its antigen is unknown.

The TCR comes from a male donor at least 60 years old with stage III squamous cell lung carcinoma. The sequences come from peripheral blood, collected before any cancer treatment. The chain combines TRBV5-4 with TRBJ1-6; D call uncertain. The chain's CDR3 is CASSRKTPDNSPLHF. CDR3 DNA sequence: TGTGCCAGCAGCCGGAAGACACCGGATAATTCACCCCTCCACTTT.